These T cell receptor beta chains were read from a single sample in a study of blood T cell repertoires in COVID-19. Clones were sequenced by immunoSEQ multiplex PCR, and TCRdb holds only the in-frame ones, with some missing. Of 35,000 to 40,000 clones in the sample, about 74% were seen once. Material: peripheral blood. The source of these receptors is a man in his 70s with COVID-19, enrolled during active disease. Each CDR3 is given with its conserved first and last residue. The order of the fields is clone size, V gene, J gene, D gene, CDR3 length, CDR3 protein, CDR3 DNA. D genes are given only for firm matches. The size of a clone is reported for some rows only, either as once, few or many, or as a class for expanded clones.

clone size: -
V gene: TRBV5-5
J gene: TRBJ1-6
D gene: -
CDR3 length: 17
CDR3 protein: CASSLVGQGTANSPLHF
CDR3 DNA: TGTGCCAGCAGCTTGGTGGGGCAGGGGACGGCTAATTCACCCCTCCACTTT

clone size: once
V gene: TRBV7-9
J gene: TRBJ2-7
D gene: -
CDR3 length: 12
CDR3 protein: CASSILAYEQYF
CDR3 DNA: TGTGCCAGCAGCATTCTAGCCTACGAGCAGTACTTC

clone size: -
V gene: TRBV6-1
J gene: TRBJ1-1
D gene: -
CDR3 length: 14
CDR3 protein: CASSEASTGGEAFF
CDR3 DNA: TGTGCCAGCAGTGAGGCCTCAACGGGGGGGGAAGCTTTCTTT

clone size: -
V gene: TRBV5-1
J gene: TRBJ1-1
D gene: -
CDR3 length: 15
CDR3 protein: CASTFSQGRKSEAFF
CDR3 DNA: TGCGCCAGCACCTTTTCACAGGGCCGCAAGTCTGAAGCTTTCTTT

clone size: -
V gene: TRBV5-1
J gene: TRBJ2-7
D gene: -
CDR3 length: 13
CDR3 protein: CASSLGVGDEQYF
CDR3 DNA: TGCGCCAGCAGCTTGGGGGTAGGGGACGAGCAGTACTTC

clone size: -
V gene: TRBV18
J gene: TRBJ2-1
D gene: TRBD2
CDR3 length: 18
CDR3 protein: CASSPKPGLAGDYNEQFF
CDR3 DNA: TGTGCCAGCTCACCTAAACCGGGACTAGCGGGAGACTACAATGAGCAGTTCTTC

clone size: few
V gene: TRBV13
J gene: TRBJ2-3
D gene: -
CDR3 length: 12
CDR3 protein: CASSLGRDTQYF
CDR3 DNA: TGTGCCAGCAGCTTAGGCCGAGATACGCAGTATTTT

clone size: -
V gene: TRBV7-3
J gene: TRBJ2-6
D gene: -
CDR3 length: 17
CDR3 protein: CASSFHLLTSGANVLTF
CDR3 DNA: TGTGCCAGCAGCTTCCACCTACTTACGTCTGGGGCCAACGTCCTGACTTTC

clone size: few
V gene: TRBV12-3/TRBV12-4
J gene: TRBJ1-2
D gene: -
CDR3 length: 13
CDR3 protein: CASSPDRNYGYTF
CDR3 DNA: TGTGCCAGCAGCCCCGACAGGAACTATGGCTACACCTTC

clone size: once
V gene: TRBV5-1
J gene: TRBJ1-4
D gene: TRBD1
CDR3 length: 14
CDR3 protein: CASSPTGERGKLFF
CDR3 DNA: TGCGCCAGCAGCCCGACAGGGGAAAGAGGAAAACTGTTTTTT

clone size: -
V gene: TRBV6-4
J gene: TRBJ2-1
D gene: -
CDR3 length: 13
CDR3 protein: CASSGEEGDEQFF
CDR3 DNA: TGTGCCAGCAGTGGAGAAGAGGGCGATGAGCAGTTCTTC

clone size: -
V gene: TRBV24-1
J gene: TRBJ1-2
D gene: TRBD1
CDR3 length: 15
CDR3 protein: CATSDPGTGVYGYTF
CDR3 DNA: TGTGCCACCAGTGACCCCGGGACAGGGGTCTATGGCTACACCTTC

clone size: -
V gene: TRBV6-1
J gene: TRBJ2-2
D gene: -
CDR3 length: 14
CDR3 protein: CASSEAGGGGELFF
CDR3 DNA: TGTGCCAGCAGTGAAGCAGGGGGTGGTGGGGAGCTGTTTTTT

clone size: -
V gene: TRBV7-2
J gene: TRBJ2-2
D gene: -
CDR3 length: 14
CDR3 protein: CASSQSSYTGELFF
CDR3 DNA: TGTGCCAGCAGCCAGTCTAGCTATACCGGGGAGCTGTTTTTT

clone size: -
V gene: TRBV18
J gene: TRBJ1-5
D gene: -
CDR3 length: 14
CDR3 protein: CASSPPPGGQPQHF
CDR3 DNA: TGTGCCAGCTCACCACCCCCGGGGGGCCAGCCCCAGCATTTT

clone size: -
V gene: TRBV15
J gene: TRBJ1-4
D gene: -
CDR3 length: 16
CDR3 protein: CATSRDGAGRDEKLFF
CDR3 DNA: TGTGCCACCAGCAGAGATGGGGCGGGAAGGGATGAAAAACTGTTTTTT

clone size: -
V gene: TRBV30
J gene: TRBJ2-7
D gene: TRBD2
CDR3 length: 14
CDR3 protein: CAWVRTSGSYEQYF
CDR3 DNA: TGTGCCTGGGTAAGGACTAGCGGGAGTTACGAGCAGTACTTC

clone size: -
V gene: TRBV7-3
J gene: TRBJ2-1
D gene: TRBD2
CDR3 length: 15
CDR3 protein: CAAKGRGTKYNEQFF
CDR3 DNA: TGTGCCGCTAAGGGGCGGGGGACTAAATACAATGAGCAGTTCTTC

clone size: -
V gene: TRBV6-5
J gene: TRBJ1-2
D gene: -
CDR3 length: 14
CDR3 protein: CASRTSSSTDGYTF
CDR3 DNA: TGTGCCAGCCGGACATCCAGTAGTACCGATGGCTACACCTTC

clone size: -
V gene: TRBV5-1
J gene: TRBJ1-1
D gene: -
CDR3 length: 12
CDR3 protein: CASSLTNTEAFF
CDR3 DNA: TGCGCCAGCAGCTTAACAAACACTGAAGCTTTCTTT

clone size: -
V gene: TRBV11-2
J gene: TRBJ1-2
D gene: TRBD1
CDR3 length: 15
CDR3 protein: CASSSAQGAIYGYTF
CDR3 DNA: TGTGCCAGCAGCTCAGCTCAGGGGGCGATCTATGGCTACACCTTC

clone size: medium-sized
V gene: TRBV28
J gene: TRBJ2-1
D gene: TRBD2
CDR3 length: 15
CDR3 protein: CASSSRLAGHTEQFF
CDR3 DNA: TGTGCCAGCAGTTCGAGGTTAGCGGGCCATACGGAGCAGTTCTTC

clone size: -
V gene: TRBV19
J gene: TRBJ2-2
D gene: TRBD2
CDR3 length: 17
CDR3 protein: CASSSPGLAAGAGELFF
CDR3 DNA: TGTGCCAGTAGTTCACCGGGACTAGCGGCCGGGGCCGGGGAGCTGTTTTTT

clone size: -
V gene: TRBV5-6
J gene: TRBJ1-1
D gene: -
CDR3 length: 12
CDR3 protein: CASSFQRTEAFF
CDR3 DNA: TGTGCCAGCAGCTTCCAGCGCACTGAAGCTTTCTTT

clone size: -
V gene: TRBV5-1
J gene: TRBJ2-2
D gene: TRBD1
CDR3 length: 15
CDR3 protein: CASSIDRVHTGELFF
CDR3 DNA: TGCGCCAGCAGCATCGACAGGGTACACACCGGGGAGCTGTTTTTT

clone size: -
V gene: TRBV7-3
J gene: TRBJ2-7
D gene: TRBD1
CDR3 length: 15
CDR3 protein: CASSYDRGEIYEQYF
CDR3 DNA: TGTGCCAGCAGCTATGACAGGGGGGAAATTTACGAGCAGTACTTC

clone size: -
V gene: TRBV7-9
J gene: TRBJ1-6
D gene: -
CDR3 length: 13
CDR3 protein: CASSLEPRSPLHF
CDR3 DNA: TGTGCCAGCAGCTTAGAACCCAGATCACCCCTCCACTTT

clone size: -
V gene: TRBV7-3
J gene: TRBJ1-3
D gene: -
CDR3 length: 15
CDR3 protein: CASSLMAGPGNTIYF
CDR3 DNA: TGTGCCAGCAGCTTAATGGCAGGGCCTGGAAACACCATATATTTT

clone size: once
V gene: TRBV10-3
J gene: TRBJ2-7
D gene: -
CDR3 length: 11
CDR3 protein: CAISAGYEQYF
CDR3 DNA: TGTGCCATCAGTGCGGGGTACGAGCAGTACTTC

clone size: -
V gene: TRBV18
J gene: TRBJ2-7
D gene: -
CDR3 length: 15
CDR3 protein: CASSPTIQGAYEQYF
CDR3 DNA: TGTGCCAGCTCACCCACCATCCAGGGCGCCTACGAGCAGTACTTC

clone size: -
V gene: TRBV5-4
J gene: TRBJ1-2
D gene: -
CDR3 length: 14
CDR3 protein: CASSRYSGDYGYTF
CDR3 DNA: TGTGCCAGCAGCCGCTATTCGGGGGACTATGGCTACACCTTC

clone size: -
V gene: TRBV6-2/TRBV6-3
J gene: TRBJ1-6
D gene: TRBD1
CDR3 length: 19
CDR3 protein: CASSNQDRGESSYNSPLHF
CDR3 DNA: TGTGCCAGCAGCAACCAGGACAGGGGGGAGAGCTCCTATAATTCACCCCTCCACTTT

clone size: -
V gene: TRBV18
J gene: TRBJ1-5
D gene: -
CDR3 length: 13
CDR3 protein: CASPPNGNQPQHF
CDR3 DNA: TGTGCCAGCCCGCCGAACGGGAATCAGCCCCAGCATTTT

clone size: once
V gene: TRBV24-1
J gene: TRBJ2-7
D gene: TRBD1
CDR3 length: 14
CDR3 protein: CATSDSGTDYEQYF
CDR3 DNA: TGTGCCACCAGTGACTCCGGGACAGACTACGAGCAGTACTTC

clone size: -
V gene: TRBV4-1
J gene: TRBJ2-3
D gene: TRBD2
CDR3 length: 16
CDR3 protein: CASSQELAGGVDTQYF
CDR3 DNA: TGCGCCAGCAGCCAAGAGCTAGCGGGGGGGGTAGATACGCAGTATTTT

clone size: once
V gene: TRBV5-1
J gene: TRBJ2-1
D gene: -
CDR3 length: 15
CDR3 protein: CASSGGGSSYNEQFF
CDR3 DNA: TGCGCCAGCAGTGGCGGAGGCAGCTCCTACAATGAGCAGTTCTTC

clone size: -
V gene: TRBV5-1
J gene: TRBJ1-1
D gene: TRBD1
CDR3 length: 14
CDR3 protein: CASSFGQGLTEAFF
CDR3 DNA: TGCGCCAGCAGCTTTGGACAGGGATTAACTGAAGCTTTCTTT

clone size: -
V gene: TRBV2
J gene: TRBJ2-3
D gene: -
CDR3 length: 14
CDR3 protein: CASSVSGGTDTQYF
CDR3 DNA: TGTGCCAGCAGTGTCTCGGGGGGCACAGATACGCAGTATTTT

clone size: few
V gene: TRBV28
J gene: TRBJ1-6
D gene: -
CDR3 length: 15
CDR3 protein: CASSLGQGNSSPLHF
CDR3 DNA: TGTGCCAGCAGTTTAGGGCAGGGAAACTCCTCACCCCTCCACTTT

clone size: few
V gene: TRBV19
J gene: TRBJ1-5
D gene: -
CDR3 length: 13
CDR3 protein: CASSKDGNQPQHF
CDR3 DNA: TGTGCCAGTAGTAAAGACGGCAATCAGCCCCAGCATTTT

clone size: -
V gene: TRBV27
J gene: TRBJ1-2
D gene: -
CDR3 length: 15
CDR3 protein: CASSPSGAGSRSYTF
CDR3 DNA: TGTGCCAGCAGTCCCTCAGGGGCAGGTTCGAGGAGCTACACCTTC